This is a list of T cell receptor beta chains from one sample in a study of T-cell memory formation after mild COVID-19. One entry per CDR3 protein results from TCRdb running MiXCR on the 5' RACE reads. The profile shows 65,000 to 95,000 distinct CDR3 sequences, 9.5% to 15% of them singletons. Sequenced: PBMCs or a T cell subset sorted from them (not recorded which). The receptors were gathered from a man between 18 and 29 years old who had mild COVID-19 (a few samples of this study predate the infection). Cell type and time point are not known. Both conserved end residues are part of each CDR3. The D gene is left open where the match is weak. Not all rows give a size; the values are once, few, many and, for expanded clones, a class.

15	TRBJ2-1	TRBV6-2/TRBV6-3	TRBD2	-	CASSQLAGAYNEQFF	TGTGCCAGCAGTCAACTAGCGGGAGCTTACAATGAGCAGTTCTTC
13	TRBJ2-3	TRBV7-2	-	few	CASSSSLGDTQYF	TGTGCCAGCAGCTCCAGCCTGGGAGATACGCAGTATTTT
15	TRBJ2-2	TRBV3-1	-	few	CASSSQELNTGELFF	TGTGCCAGCAGCTCACAGGAACTCAACACCGGGGAGCTGTTTTTT
15	TRBJ2-7	TRBV5-4	TRBD2	few	CASSPGGGGSYEQYF	TGTGCCAGCAGCCCCGGCGGGGGAGGCTCCTACGAGCAGTACTTC
15	TRBJ2-1	TRBV7-9	-	-	CASSLSGVYGNEQFF	TGTGCCAGCAGCTTGTCAGGGGTGTATGGCAATGAGCAGTTCTTC
16	TRBJ2-2	TRBV29-1	TRBD2	few	CSVESKSGGHTGELFF	TGCAGCGTTGAAAGCAAGAGCGGGGGGCACACCGGGGAGCTGTTTTTT
16	TRBJ2-1	TRBV2	-	-	CASSYRAPSSYNEQFF	TGTGCCAGCAGCTACAGGGCGCCTAGCTCCTACAATGAGCAGTTCTTC
14	TRBJ2-5	TRBV12-3/TRBV12-4	-	many	CASSLATGSETQYF	TGTGCCAGCAGTTTAGCTACAGGGTCTGAGACCCAGTACTTC
15	TRBJ2-3	TRBV20-1	TRBD2	-	CSTTGSSGGGDTQYF	TGCAGTACCACCGGGTCTAGCGGGGGAGGAGATACGCAGTATTTT
13	TRBJ2-1	TRBV29-1	TRBD2	-	CSVGLADFNEQFF	TGCAGCGTTGGTCTAGCGGACTTCAATGAGCAGTTCTTC
15	TRBJ2-5	TRBV27	-	few	CASSSILGRLVTQYF	TGTGCCAGCAGTTCCATACTAGGACGGTTAGTGACCCAGTACTTC
12	TRBJ1-1	TRBV20-1	-	many	CSAQQGNTEAFF	TGCAGTGCTCAACAGGGTAACACTGAAGCTTTCTTT
15	TRBJ2-2	TRBV28	-	-	CASSLNAGRSGELFF	TGTGCCAGCAGTTTAAACGCAGGAAGGAGCGGGGAGCTGTTTTTT
14	TRBJ2-1	TRBV5-1	TRBD1	-	CASSLKQGDGEQFF	TGCGCCAGCAGCTTAAAACAGGGGGACGGCGAGCAGTTCTTC
13	TRBJ2-5	TRBV27	-	few	CASHPDGQETQYF	TGTGCCAGCCATCCGGACGGCCAAGAGACCCAGTACTTC
13	TRBJ2-3	TRBV6-2/TRBV6-3	-	few	CASSFRDTDTQYF	TGTGCCAGCAGCTTCAGGGACACAGATACGCAGTATTTT
17	TRBJ2-6	TRBV27	-	-	CASSPGTHDSGANVLTF	TGTGCCAGCAGTCCCGGGACGCATGACTCTGGGGCCAACGTCCTGACTTTC
10	TRBJ2-2	TRBV7-9	-	few	CASGAGELFF	TGTGCCAGCGGCGCCGGGGAGCTGTTTTTT
14	TRBJ1-5	TRBV7-9	-	-	CASSLEEADYPQHF	TGTGCCAGCAGCTTAGAGGAAGCTGACTACCCCCAGCATTTT
12	TRBJ1-2	TRBV4-1	-	-	CASSRQGYGYTF	TGCGCCAGCAGCCGCCAGGGCTATGGCTACACCTTC
12	TRBJ1-1	TRBV29-1	-	-	CSVRDLNTEAFF	TGCAGCGTCCGGGATTTAAACACTGAAGCTTTCTTT
11	TRBJ1-1	TRBV29-1	-	many	CSVDRNTEAFF	TGCAGCGTCGACAGGAACACTGAAGCTTTCTTT
14	TRBJ1-2	TRBV5-4	-	once	CASSSWGGNYGYTF	TGTGCCAGCAGCTCCTGGGGAGGGAACTATGGCTACACCTTC
14	TRBJ1-1	TRBV7-9	TRBD1	-	CASSPRTGHTEAFF	TGTGCCAGCAGCCCAAGGACAGGGCACACTGAAGCTTTCTTT
14	TRBJ2-3	TRBV6-6	-	few	CASSYTSSTDTQYF	TGTGCCAGCAGTTACACCTCTAGCACAGATACGCAGTATTTT
15	TRBJ1-2	TRBV11-2	TRBD1	-	CASSLATGTRRGYTF	TGTGCCAGCAGCTTGGCGACAGGGACCAGGCGGGGCTACACCTTC
11	TRBJ2-1	TRBV29-1	-	few	CSASGGNEQFF	TGCAGCGCCTCAGGCGGCAATGAGCAGTTCTTC
16	TRBJ2-7	TRBV7-2	TRBD2	large	CASSQGTSGSSYEQYF	TGTGCCAGCAGCCAAGGGACTAGCGGGAGCTCCTACGAGCAGTACTTC
15	TRBJ2-1	TRBV2	TRBD2	few	CASSQASGPYNEQFF	TGTGCCAGCAGCCAAGCTAGCGGCCCCTACAATGAGCAGTTCTTC
14	TRBJ2-5	TRBV7-9	TRBD2	-	CASSPAGGQETQYF	TGTGCCAGCAGCCCAGCGGGGGGGCAGGAGACCCAGTACTTC
17	TRBJ2-7	TRBV12-5	-	-	CASGLAWGRGSSYEQYF	TGTGCTAGTGGTTTGGCCTGGGGTAGGGGGAGCTCCTACGAGCAGTACTTC
13	TRBJ2-7	TRBV12-3/TRBV12-4	-	-	CASSSGSGYEQYF	TGTGCCAGCAGTTCCGGGAGCGGCTACGAGCAGTACTTC
15	TRBJ1-1	TRBV3-1	TRBD1	-	CASSQETGTGTEAFF	TGTGCCAGCAGCCAAGAGACAGGGACCGGGACTGAAGCTTTCTTT
14	TRBJ2-7	TRBV20-1	-	-	CSARSGQISYEQYF	TGCAGTGCTAGATCCGGACAGATTTCCTACGAGCAGTACTTC
17	TRBJ1-1	TRBV4-1	TRBD1	-	CASSRTLTTGQNTEAFF	TGCGCCAGCAGCAGAACCTTGACGACAGGGCAGAACACTGAAGCTTTCTTT
12	TRBJ2-5	TRBV30	-	-	CAWGILSGTQYF	TGTGCCTGGGGAATTTTATCAGGGACCCAGTACTTC
13	TRBJ1-1	TRBV6-2/TRBV6-3	-	few	CASILAMNTEAFF	TGTGCCAGCATTCTAGCCATGAACACTGAAGCTTTCTTT
16	TRBJ2-7	TRBV4-2	-	-	CASSQVRGLSYYEQYF	TGTGCCAGCAGCCAAGTCAGAGGGCTTTCCTACTACGAGCAGTACTTC
11	TRBJ1-2	TRBV6-2/TRBV6-3	-	-	CASMVNYGYTF	TGTGCCAGCATGGTGAACTATGGCTACACCTTC
16	TRBJ2-5	TRBV5-1	-	few	CASSIRDGQNQETQYF	TGCGCCAGCAGCATCCGGGACGGGCAAAATCAAGAGACCCAGTACTTC
14	TRBJ2-3	TRBV4-1	TRBD2	many	CASSASGVGDTQYF	TGCGCCAGCAGCGCAAGCGGGGTAGGAGATACGCAGTATTTT
13	TRBJ2-7	TRBV6-1	-	-	CASSALQYYEQYF	TGTGCCAGCAGTGCTTTGCAGTACTACGAGCAGTACTTC
11	TRBJ2-2	TRBV29-1	-	few	CSVGRDGELFF	TGCAGCGTTGGGAGGGACGGGGAGCTGTTTTTT
15	TRBJ2-1	TRBV25-1	TRBD2	-	CASSTVSGGTYEQFF	TGTGCCAGCAGTACCGTAAGCGGGGGTACGTATGAGCAGTTCTTC